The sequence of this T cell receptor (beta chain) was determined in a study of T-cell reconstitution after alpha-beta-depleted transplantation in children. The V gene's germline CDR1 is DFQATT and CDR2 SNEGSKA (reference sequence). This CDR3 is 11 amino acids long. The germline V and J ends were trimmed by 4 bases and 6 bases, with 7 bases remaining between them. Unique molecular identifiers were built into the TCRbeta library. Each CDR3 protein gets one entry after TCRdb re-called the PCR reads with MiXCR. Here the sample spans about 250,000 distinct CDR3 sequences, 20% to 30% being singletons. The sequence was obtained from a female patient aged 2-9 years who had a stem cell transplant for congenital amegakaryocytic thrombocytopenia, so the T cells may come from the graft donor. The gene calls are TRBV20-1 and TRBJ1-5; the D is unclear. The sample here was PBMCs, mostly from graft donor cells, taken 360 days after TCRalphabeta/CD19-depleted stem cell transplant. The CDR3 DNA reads TGCAGTGCTATCGCGGGTCAGCCCCAGCATTTT. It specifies CSAIAGQPQHF.